This entry concerns a single T cell receptor beta chain. The target antigen is unknown. Profiling relied on immunoSEQ multiplex PCR, and the TCRdb table lists in-frame clones only, not all of them. The sample yields 20,000 to 25,000 clones, around 90% seen once. This record comes from a study of T cells in localized non-small cell lung cancer. Study-wide results and limits: Median approximately 61 top-100 tumor clones were shared with paired adjacent lung.

Trimming shortened V by 0 bases and J by 2 bases, and 11 bases separated the two germline ends. The CDR3 has 15 residues. CDR1 and CDR2 (germline): PRHDT, FYEKMQ (reference sequence). The clonotype comes from a man aged 40 to 69 with stage I squamous cell lung carcinoma. The V and J genes are TRBV13 and TRBJ2-7; the D is unclear. Specimen: peripheral blood, collected before any cancer treatment. The CDR3 nucleotides read TGTGCCAGCAGCTTAGGGGGCCCGTCCCCCTACGAGCAGTACTTC. It translates to CASSLGGPSPYEQYF. The full variable domain, completed using reference TRBV13 and TRBJ2-7, is AAGVIQSPRHLIKEKRETATLKCYPIPRHDTVYWYQQGPGQDPQFLISFYEKMQSDKGSIPDRFSAQQFSDYHSELNMSSLELGDSALYFCASSLGGPSPYEQYFGPGTRLTVT.